The T cell receptor beta chain described here comes from a study of molecular identifiers for immune sequencing clone quantification. Study overall: In the replicates, RNA derived from roughly 20,000 or 100,000 naive CD8 cells was divided into five parts, and four were sequenced.

Germline assignment: CDR1 KGHSH and CDR2 LQKENI. The V and J ends lost 6 bases and 5 bases respectively, with 12 bases between them. The CDR3 extends over 13 amino acids. With 10%, 30% or 50% of RNA, about 17,000 to 1,100,000 naive CD8 T cells were sequenced. Researchers sorted naive CD8 T cells as cells that were CD8+CD4-CCR7+CD45RA+. Worth noting for this clonotype: Being one base from a much bigger clone, this may be a read error. Lacking the conserved final phenylalanine or tryptophan, this CDR3 likely reflects a read error.

TCRdb analysed the PCR reads with MiXCR anew, one entry per CDR3 protein. The data show about 640,000 distinct CDR3 sequences, roughly 21% seen once. The V call is TRBV18, the J call TRBJ2-3; unclear D gene. The sequencing input was naive CD8+ T cells from blood, with Jurkat cell RNA spiked in. The subset: FACS-sorted CD8+CD4-CCR7+CD45RA+ naive T cells. This receptor was taken from a human donor in good health. Some libraries in this study had Jurkat cell RNA spiked in. The CDR3 here is CASSPEYLDTQYL. The CDR3 region has the DNA TGTGCCAGCTCCCCGGAATATCTAGATACGCAGTATCTT.